This TCR beta chain emerged from a study of OX40 agonist ivuxolimab in advanced cancers. Assay: immunoSEQ multiplex PCR; the TCRdb copy retains only in-frame clones and omits some. The table includes 65,000 to 85,000 clones, more than 75% detected once. Trimming took off 1 base at V and 5 bases at J, with 14 bases between the two ends. Germline CDR1 reads SGHNT; CDR2 reads YENEEA. CDR3 size: 15 residues. For this clone: Antigen unknown.

Study-level results: No determination was made of the antigen specificity of the expanded peripheral T cells.

Sequencing used CD4+ or CD8+ T cells sorted from blood, obtained in a trial of the OX40 agonist ivuxolimab. This receptor was identified in an adult with an advanced solid tumor such as melanoma, head and neck, liver or kidney cancer. This chain links TRBV11-3 with TRBJ2-5, with D possibly being TRBD2 (6 bases). The CDR3 reads CASSLGPQEGETQYF. The CDR3 DNA is TGTGCCAGCAGCTTAGGACCTCAGGAGGGGGAGACCCAGTACTTC.